The sequence of this T cell receptor (beta chain) was determined in a study of read filtering for tumor transcriptome and immune sequencing. J lost 0 bases, V lost 4 bases, and 7 bases had no gene match. CDR3 length: 17 residues. Per the germline V gene, CDR1 is LNHDA and CDR2 is SQIVND (reference sequence). Molecular barcoded adaptors covering alpha/delta and beta/gamma chains were used on about 0.4 ug RNA. From the reads, TCRdb called clonotypes with MiXCR, one entry per CDR3 protein. This sample has approximately 65,000 distinct CDR3 sequences, with approximately 15% found just once. This clonotype was counted at least ten times.

The sample was a population of CD138-negative cells sorted from bone marrow. This clonotype was obtained from a donor older than 35 with multiple myeloma. The rearrangement uses TRBV19 and TRBJ2-1; 9 bases align to TRBD2. The CDR3: CASSTIYSGSSYNEQFF. CDR3 sequence (DNA): TGTGCCAGTAGTACCATATATAGCGGGAGCTCCTACAATGAGCAGTTCTTC.